This T cell receptor beta chain was recorded in a study of blood T cells in healthy people across ages. Germline-derived CDR1 and CDR2 are ENHRY and SYGVKD. V was trimmed by 6 bases and J by 0 bases, leaving 8 bases between them. The CDR3 is 13 residues long. Primers used in a second PCR of about 7 to 12 cycles were a sample-barcoded 5' primer and a J-beta primer mix. TCRdb re-called the 5' RACE reads with MiXCR, one entry per CDR3 protein. The table shows 1.5 million to 2 million distinct CDR3 sequences, with about 30% occurring only once. About this clonotype: Its antigen remains unknown.

Study-level points and caveats: The long-lived group displayed more naive CD4+ cells, plus higher diversity, than the aged donors did. Diversity of TCR beta correlated strongly with naive T cell percentage.

This rearrangement joins TRBV10-3 to TRBJ1-1; no definite D call. The sequence came from a woman aged 30 to 39 in good health. The sample consisted of blood. The CDR3: CAIRPSLNTEAFF. CDR3 bases: TGTGCCATCAGACCGTCCCTGAACACTGAAGCTTTCTTT.